This TCR beta chain was identified during a study of PD-L1 blockade in urothelial cancer. Produced via immunoSEQ multiplex PCR; TCRdb's table is partial and in-frame only. The sample holds about 73,000 clones, 85% to 90% seen once. Trimming cost V 2 bases and J 5 bases; bases outside gene matches: 13. This CDR3 comprises 17 residues. Germline lookup yields CDR1 KGHSH and CDR2 LQKENI. This clonotype was sampled from a man in his 60s with urothelial cancer. Sequenced here: PBMCs, sampled around atezolizumab (anti-PD-L1) treatment. The chain carries TRBV18 and TRBJ2-3, with TRBD2 matching over 7 bases. CDR3 residues: CASSPTSGPASGDTQYF. CDR3 sequence (DNA): TGTGCCAGCTCACCAACCTCGGGTCCGGCTAGCGGAGATACGCAGTATTTT.